The rows below give T cell receptor beta chains drawn from one sample of a study of beta chain features in type 1 diabetes. Profiling relied on immunoSEQ multiplex PCR, and the TCRdb table lists in-frame clones only, not all of them. The data hold fewer than 650,000 clones, with about a sixth observed a single time. Material for sequencing was naive CD4+ T cells from blood. These receptor sequences come from a man aged 18 to 29 in good health. Both conserved end residues are part of each CDR3. D genes are given only for firm matches. Expanded clones are given a class, and other clones once, few, many or no size at all.

D	V	J	length	size	CDR3	DNA
-	TRBV28	TRBJ1-5	15	few	CASSPRFRINQPQHF	TGTGCCAGCAGTCCTCGCTTCAGGATAAATCAGCCCCAGCATTTT
TRBD2	TRBV5-4	TRBJ2-7	16	-	CASSLTRTSGRYEQYF	TGTGCCAGCAGCCTAACTCGGACTAGCGGGAGATACGAGCAGTACTTC
-	TRBV7-3	TRBJ2-3	14	few	CASSLGLSTDTQYF	TGTGCCAGCAGCTTAGGACTTAGCACAGATACGCAGTATTTT
TRBD1	TRBV9	TRBJ1-2	17	few	CASSVAAGTGKNYGYTF	TGTGCCAGCAGCGTAGCAGCCGGGACAGGGAAAAACTATGGCTACACCTTC
TRBD1	TRBV5-1	TRBJ2-1	16	-	CASSLGDRVSYNEQFF	TGCGCCAGCAGCTTGGGCGACAGGGTCTCCTACAATGAGCAGTTCTTC
-	TRBV19	TRBJ2-6	13	few	CASSPDSEYVLTF	TGTGCCAGTAGCCCGGACAGTGAATATGTCCTGACTTTC
-	TRBV4-1	TRBJ1-2	13	-	CASSLRENYGYTF	TGCGCCAGCAGCCTCCGGGAAAACTATGGCTACACCTTC
TRBD2	TRBV12-5	TRBJ2-1	15	-	CASGRFAGGDNEQFF	TGTGCTAGTGGTCGGTTCGCTGGGGGGGACAATGAGCAGTTCTTC
-	TRBV7-2	TRBJ2-3	13	few	CASSFPRGDTQYF	TGTGCCAGCAGCTTTCCCCGTGGGGATACGCAGTATTTT
TRBD1	TRBV18	TRBJ1-2	16	-	CASSTPRRDRLYGYTF	TGTGCCAGTTCTACCCCTCGGCGGGACAGACTATATGGCTACACCTTC